Reported below is one TCR beta chain. The antigen remains unidentified. Produced via immunoSEQ multiplex PCR; TCRdb's table is partial and in-frame only. This sample has approximately 150,000 clones, with roughly nine tenths found just once. These data belong to a study of T cell responses to AZD1222 COVID-19 vaccine. Study-wide findings and caveats: A mostly white British donor set with more females was recruited, and clonal diversity was possibly underestimated. Unmutated variant regions reportedly attract nearly half of all spike-specific TCRs.

This sequence originates from an adult in good health. The sequenced sample was peripheral blood, obtained on day 0 of AZD1222 vaccination.

DNA of the CDR3: TGTGCTAGATGGGGACAGGGGTTATTGAGCTCTGGAAACACCATATATTTT. Protein sequence: CARWGQGLLSSGNTIYF. The V gene is TRBV7-7, the J gene TRBJ1-3; 10 bases fit TRBD1. The CDR3 contains 17 residues. Germline V gives CDR1 SSHAT, CDR2 FNYEAQ (reference sequence).